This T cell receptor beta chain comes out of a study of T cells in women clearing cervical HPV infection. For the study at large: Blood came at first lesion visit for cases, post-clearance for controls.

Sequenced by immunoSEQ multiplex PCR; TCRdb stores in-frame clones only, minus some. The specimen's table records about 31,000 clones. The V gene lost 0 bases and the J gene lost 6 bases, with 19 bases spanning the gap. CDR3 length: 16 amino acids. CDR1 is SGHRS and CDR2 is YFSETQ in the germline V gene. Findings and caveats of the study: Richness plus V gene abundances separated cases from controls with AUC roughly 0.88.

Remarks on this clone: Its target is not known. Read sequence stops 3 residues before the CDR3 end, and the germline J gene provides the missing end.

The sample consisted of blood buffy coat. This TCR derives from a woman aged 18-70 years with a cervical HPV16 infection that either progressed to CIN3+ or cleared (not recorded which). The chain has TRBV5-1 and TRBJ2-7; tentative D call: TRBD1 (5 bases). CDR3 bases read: TGCGCCAGCAGCTTGGCCTTGGACATTTTCGTCTCCGAG. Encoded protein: CASSLALDIFVSE. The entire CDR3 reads CASSLALDIFVSEQYF.